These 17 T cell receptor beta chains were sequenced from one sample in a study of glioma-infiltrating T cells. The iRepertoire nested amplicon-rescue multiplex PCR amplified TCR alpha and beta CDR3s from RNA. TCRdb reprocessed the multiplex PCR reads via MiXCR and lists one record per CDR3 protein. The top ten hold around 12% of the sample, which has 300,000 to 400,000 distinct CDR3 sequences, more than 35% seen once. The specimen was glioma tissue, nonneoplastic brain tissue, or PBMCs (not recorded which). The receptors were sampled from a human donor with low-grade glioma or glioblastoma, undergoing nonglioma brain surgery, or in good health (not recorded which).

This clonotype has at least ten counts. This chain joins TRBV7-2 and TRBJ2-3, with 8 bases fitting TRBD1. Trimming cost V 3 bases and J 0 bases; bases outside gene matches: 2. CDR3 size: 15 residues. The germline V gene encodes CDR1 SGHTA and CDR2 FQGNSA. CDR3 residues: CASSFWTGSTDTQYF. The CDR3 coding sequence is TGTGCCAGCAGCTTCTGGACAGGGAGCACAGATACGCAGTATTTT.

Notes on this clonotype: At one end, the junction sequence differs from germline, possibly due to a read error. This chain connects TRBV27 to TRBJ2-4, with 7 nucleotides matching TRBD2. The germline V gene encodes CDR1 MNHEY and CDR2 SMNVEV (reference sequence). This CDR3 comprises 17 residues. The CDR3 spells CVSSFDWLAVAKNIQYF. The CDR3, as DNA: TGTGTCAGCAGTTTCGACTGGCTAGCGGTAGCCAAAAACATTCAGTACTTC.

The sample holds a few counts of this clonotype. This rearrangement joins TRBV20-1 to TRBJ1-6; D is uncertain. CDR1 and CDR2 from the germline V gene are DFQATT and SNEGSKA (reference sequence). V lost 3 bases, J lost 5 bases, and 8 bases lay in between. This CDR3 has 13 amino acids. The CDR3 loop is CSASGVNNSPLHF. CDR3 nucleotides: TGCAGTGCTAGCGGAGTCAATAATTCACCCCTCCACTTT.

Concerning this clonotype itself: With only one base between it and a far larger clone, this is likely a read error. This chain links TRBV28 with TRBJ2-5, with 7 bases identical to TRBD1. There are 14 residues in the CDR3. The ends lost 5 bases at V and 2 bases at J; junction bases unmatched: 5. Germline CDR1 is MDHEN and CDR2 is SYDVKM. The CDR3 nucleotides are TGTGCCAGCAGTCCCCGGACAGGTCAAGAGACCCAGTACTTC. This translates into CASSPRTGQETQYF. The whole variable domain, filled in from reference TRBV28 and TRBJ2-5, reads DVKVTQSSRYLVKRTGEKVFLECVQDMDHENMFWYRQDPGLGLRLIYFSYDVKMKEKGDIPEGYSVSREKKERFSLILESASTNQTSMYLCASSPRTGQETQYFGPGTRLLVL.

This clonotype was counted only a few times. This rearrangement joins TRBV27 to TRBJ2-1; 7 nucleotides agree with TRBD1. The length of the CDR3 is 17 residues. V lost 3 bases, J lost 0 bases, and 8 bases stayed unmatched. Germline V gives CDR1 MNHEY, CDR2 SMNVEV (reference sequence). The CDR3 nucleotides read TGTGCCAGCAGTTTGCTCGGGACAGACCGCTCCTACAATGAGCAGTTCTTC. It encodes CASSLLGTDRSYNEQFF.

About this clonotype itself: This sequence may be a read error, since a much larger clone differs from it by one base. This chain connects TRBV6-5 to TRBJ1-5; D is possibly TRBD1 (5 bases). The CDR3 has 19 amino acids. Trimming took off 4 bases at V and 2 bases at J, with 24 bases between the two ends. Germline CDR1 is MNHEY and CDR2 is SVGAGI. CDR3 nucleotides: TGTGCCAGCAGTTCTACAGGAGCAGCTTTTCGTCGAGGCAATCAGCCCCAGCATTTT. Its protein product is CASSSTGAAFRRGNQPQHF.

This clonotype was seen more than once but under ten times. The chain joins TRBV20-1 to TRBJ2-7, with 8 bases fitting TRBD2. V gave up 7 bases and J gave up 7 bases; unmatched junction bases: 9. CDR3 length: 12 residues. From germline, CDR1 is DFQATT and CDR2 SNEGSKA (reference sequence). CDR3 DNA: TGCAGTGACAAGCCGGGAGGGGGGGAGCAGTACTTC. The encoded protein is CSDKPGGGEQYF.

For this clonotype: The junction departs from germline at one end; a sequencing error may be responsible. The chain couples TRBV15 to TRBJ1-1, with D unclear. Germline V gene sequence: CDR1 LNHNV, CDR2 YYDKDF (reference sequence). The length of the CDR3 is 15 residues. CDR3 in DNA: TGTACCACCAGCAGAGAAGCCCTGGGGAACACTGAAGCTTTCTTT. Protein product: CTTSREALGNTEAFF.

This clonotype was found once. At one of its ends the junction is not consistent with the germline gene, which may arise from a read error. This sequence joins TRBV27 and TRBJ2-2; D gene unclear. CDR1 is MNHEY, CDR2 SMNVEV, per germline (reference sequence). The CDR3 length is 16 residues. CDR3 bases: TGTGCCATCAGTTTTTGGTCTTTCGCGAACACCGGGGAGCTGTTTTTT. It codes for CAISFWSFANTGELFF.

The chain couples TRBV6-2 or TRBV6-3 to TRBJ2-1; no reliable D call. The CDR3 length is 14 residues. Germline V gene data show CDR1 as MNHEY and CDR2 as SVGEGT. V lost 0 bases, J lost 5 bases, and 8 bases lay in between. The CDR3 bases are TGTGCCAGCAGTTACTCGACCACCCACAATGAGCAGTTCTTC. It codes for CASSYSTTHNEQFF.

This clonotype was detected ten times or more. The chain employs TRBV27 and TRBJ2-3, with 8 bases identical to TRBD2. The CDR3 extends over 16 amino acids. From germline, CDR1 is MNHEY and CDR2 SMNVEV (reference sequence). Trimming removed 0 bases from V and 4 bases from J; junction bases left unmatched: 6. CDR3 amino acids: CASSLSSGGPPDTQYF. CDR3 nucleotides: TGTGCCAGCAGTTTATCGTCGGGAGGGCCCCCAGATACGCAGTATTTT.

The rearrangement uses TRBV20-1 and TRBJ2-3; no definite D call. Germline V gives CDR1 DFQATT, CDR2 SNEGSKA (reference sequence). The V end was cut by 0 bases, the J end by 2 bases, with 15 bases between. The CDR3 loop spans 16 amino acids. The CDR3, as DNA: TGCAGTGCTAGAGATCGGGCCCGAACAGTCACAGATACGCAGTATTTT. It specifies CSARDRARTVTDTQYF.

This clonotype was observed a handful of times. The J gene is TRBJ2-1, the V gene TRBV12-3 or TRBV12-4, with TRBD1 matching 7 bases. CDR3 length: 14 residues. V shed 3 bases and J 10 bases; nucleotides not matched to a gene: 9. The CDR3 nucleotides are TGTGCCAGCAGTTTCCGGGACAGTGTCTTCGAGCAGTTCTTC. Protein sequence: CASSFRDSVFEQFF.

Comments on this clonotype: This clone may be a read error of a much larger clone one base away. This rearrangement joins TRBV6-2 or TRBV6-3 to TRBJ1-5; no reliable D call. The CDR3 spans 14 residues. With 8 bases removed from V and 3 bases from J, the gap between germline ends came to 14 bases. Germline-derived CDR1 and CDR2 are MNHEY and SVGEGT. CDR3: CASCRFGANQPQHF. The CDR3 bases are TGTGCCAGCTGTAGGTTCGGCGCCAATCAGCCCCAGCATTTT.

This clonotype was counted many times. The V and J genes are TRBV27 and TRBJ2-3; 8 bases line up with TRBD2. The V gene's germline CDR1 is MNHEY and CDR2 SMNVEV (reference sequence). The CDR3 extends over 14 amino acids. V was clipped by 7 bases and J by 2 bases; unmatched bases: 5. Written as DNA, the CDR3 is TGTGCCAGCATGTTACTAGCGGACACAGATACGCAGTATTTT. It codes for CASMLLADTDTQYF.

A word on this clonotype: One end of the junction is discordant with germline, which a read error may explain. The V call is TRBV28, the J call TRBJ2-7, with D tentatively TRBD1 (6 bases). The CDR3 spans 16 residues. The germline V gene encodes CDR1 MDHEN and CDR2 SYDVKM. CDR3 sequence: CAISLNFFEGAYEQYF. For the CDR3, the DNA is TGTGCCATCAGTTTAAATTTCTTCGAGGGGGCCTACGAGCAGTACTTC.

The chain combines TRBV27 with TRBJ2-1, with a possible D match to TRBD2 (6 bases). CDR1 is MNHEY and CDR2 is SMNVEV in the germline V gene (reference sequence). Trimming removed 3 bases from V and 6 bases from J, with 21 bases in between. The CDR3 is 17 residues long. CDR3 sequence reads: CASSFLSFAGPSNEQFF. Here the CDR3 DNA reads TGTGCCAGCAGTTTTTTAAGTTTCGCGGGACCCTCCAATGAGCAGTTCTTC.